Given below is one T cell receptor beta chain in context. Antigen unknown. V was trimmed by 0 bases and J by 5 bases, leaving 12 bases between them. Germline assignment: CDR1 SGHRS and CDR2 YFSETQ. The CDR3 runs to 15 residues. This specimen belongs to a study of shared clonotypes between healthy human individuals. Findings and caveats of the study: It was the non-shared clonotypes that had lower generation probabilities than clonotypes shared by all four donors.

When replicate PCRs were run on sorted subsets, they used about 200 ng DNA, tens of thousands of T cell genomes. The protocol was immunoSEQ multiplex PCR, while the TCRdb copy is restricted to in-frame clones and leaves out a portion. This sample has about 980,000 clones, with 76% found just once. The receptor was isolated from a man between 18 and 35 years old in good health. The rearrangement links TRBV5-1 to TRBJ2-1; D gene uncertain. The sample consisted of memory CD4+ T cells sorted from blood. As for subset: CD45RA-negative fraction. In DNA form, the CDR3 reads TGCGCCAGCAGCTTGGCTACTTTAGGAAACAATGAGCAGTTCTTC. It codes for CASSLATLGNNEQFF.